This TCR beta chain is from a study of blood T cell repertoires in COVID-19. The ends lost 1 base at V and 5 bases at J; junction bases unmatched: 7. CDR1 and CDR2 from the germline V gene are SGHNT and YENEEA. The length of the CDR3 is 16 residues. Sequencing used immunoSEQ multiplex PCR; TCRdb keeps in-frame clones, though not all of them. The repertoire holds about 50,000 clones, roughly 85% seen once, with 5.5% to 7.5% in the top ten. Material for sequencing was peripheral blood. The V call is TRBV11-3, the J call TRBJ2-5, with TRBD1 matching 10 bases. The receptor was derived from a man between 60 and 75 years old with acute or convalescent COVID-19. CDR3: CASSLGPTGGSETQYF. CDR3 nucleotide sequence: TGTGCCAGCAGCTTAGGACCGACAGGGGGCTCGGAGACCCAGTACTTC.